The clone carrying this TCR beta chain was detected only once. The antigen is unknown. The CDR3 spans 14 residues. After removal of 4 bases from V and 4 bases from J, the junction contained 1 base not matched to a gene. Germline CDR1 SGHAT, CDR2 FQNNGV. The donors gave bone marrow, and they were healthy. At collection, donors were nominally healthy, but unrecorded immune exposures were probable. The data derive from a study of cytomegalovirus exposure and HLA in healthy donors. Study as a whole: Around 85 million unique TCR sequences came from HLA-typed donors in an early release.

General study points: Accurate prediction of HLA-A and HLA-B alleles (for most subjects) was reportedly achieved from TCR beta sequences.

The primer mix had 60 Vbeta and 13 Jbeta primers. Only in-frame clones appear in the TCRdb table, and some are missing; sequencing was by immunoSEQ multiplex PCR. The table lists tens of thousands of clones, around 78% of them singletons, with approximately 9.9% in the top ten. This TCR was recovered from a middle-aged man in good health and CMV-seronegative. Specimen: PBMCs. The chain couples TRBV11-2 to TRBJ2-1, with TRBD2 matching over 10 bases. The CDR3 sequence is CASSWTSGYNEQFF. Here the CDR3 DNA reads TGTGCCAGCAGCTGGACTAGCGGATACAATGAGCAGTTCTTC.